This T cell receptor beta chain was documented in a study of T-cell memory formation after mild COVID-19. A remark on this clonotype: The antigen remains unidentified.

Employing constant-segment primers, 5'RACE generated TCR alpha and TCR beta cDNA libraries bearing sample barcodes and UMIs. Each CDR3 protein is one row after TCRdb ran MiXCR on the 5' RACE reads. Counted here are 350,000 to 400,000 distinct CDR3 sequences, roughly 20% occurring once; the ten biggest clones make up approximately 12%. Study conclusions and caveats: The authors did not confirm SARS-CoV-2 specificity of second-wave clones peaking day 37.

Sequenced input: PBMCs or a T cell subset sorted from them (not recorded which). This TCR derives from an adult woman who had mild COVID-19 (a few samples of this study predate the infection). Cell type and time point are not known.

The CDR3 DNA reads as TGTGCCAGCAGAAAAACCTACGAGCAGTACTTC. Its protein is CASRKTYEQYF. The V call is TRBV12-3 or TRBV12-4, the J call TRBJ2-7, with no clear D. V shed 6 bases and J shed 2 bases, with 5 bases lying between them. CDR3 length: 11 amino acids.